The source of this TCR beta chain is a study of blood T cell repertoires in COVID-19. Across the whole study: The United States, Italy and Spain provided the acute and convalescent COVID-19 samples. T cells, B-cell-depleted T cells, or PBMCs provided the cDNA or gDNA that served as material.

Of note for this clone: Different DNA sequences within this sample yield the same CDR3.

The germline CDR1 and CDR2 sequences are LNHDA and SQIVND (reference sequence). The CDR3 sequence is 14 residues long. Trimming removed 3 bases at V and 2 bases at J, with 8 bases between. As handled by the study authors: Estimates of nucleated cell counts were drawn from the amplification of reference gene primers. Sequencing was performed with immunoSEQ multiplex PCR; in TCRdb, only in-frame clones are kept and a portion is missing. That table furnishes V, J and clone size, whereas the DNA furnished D and trimming. The sample comprises under 200,000 clones, 86% of which are singletons, and 4% rests with the top ten.

The receptor was derived from a woman between 65 and 79 years old with acute or convalescent COVID-19. The specimen sequenced was peripheral blood. The chain recombines TRBV19 with TRBJ1-5; possible D gene TRBD1, 5 bases. CDR3 nucleotides: TGTGCCAGTAGTATCAGGGTGGGCAATCAGCCCCAGCATTTT. Protein product: CASSIRVGNQPQHF. The complete variable domain, with remaining parts taken from reference TRBV19 and TRBJ1-5, reads DGGITQSPKYLFRKEGQNVTLSCEQNLNHDAMYWYRQDPGQGLRLIYYSQIVNDFQKGDIAEGYSVSREKKESFPLTVTSAQKNPTAFYLCASSIRVGNQPQHFGDGTRLSIL.